The following is a T cell receptor (beta chain) sequence with its context. The antigen remains undetermined. The CDR3 length is 16 residues. From germline, CDR1 is LNHDA and CDR2 SQIVND (reference sequence). After removal of 4 bases from V and 6 bases from J, the junction contained 14 bases not matched to a gene. The donors formed part of the roughly 110-subject validation cohort, distinct from the roughly 630-subject first cohort. The sample comes from a study of cytomegalovirus exposure and HLA in healthy donors. Study context: The roughly 120 validation repertoires matched the approximately 700 first-cohort repertoires in platform, a later analysis reported. General study findings and limits: The study listed 164 cytomegalovirus-associated TCR beta chains.

Only in-frame clones appear in the TCRdb table, and some are missing; sequencing was by immunoSEQ multiplex PCR. The sample consists of over 200,000 clones, around 87% of them appearing once. The sequencing sample was made of PBMCs. The sequence was obtained from a woman under 30 in good health and CMV-seropositive. This chain links TRBV19 with TRBJ1-2, with TRBD1 matching 7 bases. The DNA of the CDR3 is TGTGCCAGTAGTAACGAAATGACAGGGATGGTGGATGGCTACACCTTC. Its translation: CASSNEMTGMVDGYTF.